The source of this T cell receptor (beta chain) is a study of regulatory T cells in long-lasting Graves disease. Specified time point: newly diagnosed GD, antithyroid drugs for less than 3 months. Generation of the TCR library employed RNA extracted from PBMCs. Nine milliliters of peripheral blood went into EDTA tubes. Arm-PCR of CDR3 regions with iRepertoire HTBI primers generated TCR beta libraries. TCRdb ran MiXCR on the multiplex PCR reads and lists one entry per CDR3 protein. The repertoire includes hundreds of thousands of distinct CDR3 sequences, 15% to 20% of them detected once, and around 12% sits in the top ten. The CDR3 sequence is 15 residues long. Looked up from germline, CDR1 is SNHLY and CDR2 is FYNNEI. The ends lost 9 bases at V and 0 bases at J; junction bases unmatched: 7. The sample was also reused in another study, on T cells in Graves' hyperthyroidism and ophthalmopathy.

The TCR sequence derives from a man between 18 and 29 years old with Graves disease. Specimen: peripheral blood mononuclear cells (PBMCs), collected at new diagnosis, from a patient treated with antithyroid drugs. The chain recombines TRBV2 with TRBJ2-3; 9 bases fit TRBD2. CDR3 nucleotide sequence: TGTGCCAGTAGCGCCGGGACTAGCAGCACAGATACGCAGTATTTT. This translates into CASSAGTSSTDTQYF. Together with reference TRBV2 and TRBJ2-3, the CDR3 gives the full variable domain: EPEVTQTPSHQVTQMGQEVILRCVPISNHLYFYWYRQILGQKVEFLVSFYNNEISEKSEIFDDQFSVERPDGSNFTLKIRSTKLEDSAMYFCASSAGTSSTDTQYFGPGTRLTVL.